Listed here are 5 T cell receptor beta chains from one sample, sequenced in a study of Graves' ophthalmopathy and Graves' hyperthyroidism. The TCR beta CDR3 regions underwent amplification from RNA transcripts. RT-PCR in the first round used HTBI primers; a second-round multiplex PCR followed. TCRdb passed the multiplex PCR reads through MiXCR, listing each CDR3 protein once. The table shows around 660,000 distinct CDR3 sequences, with roughly two fifths occurring only once. Sequenced: peripheral blood. The receptors were gathered from an adult man with Graves' ophthalmopathy.

This clonotype was found once. The chain is built from TRBV5-5 and TRBJ2-2; the D is unclear. This CDR3 contains 18 residues. The germline gives CDR1 SGHKS, CDR2 YYEKEE (reference sequence). Trimming shortened V by 0 bases and J by 4 bases, and 19 bases separated the two germline ends. The CDR3 reads CASSLGFGLQLGTGELFF. CDR3 sequence (DNA): TGTGCCAGCAGCTTGGGCTTCGGGCTACAACTTGGCACCGGGGAGCTGTTTTTT.

V gene TRBV25-1 combines with J gene TRBJ1-1; D remains unclear. The CDR3 is made up of 11 amino acids. V lost 9 bases, J lost 3 bases, and 8 bases lay in between. Germline-derived CDR1 and CDR2 are MGHDK and SYGVNS. CDR3 in DNA: TGTGCCAGACAGAGGGACACTGAAGCTTTCTTT. Translation: CARQRDTEAFF.

The rearrangement joins TRBV19 to TRBJ1-2; a possible D gene is TRBD1 (6 bases). From germline, CDR1 is LNHDA and CDR2 SQIVND (reference sequence). This CDR3 comprises 14 residues. The V end was cut by 8 bases, the J end by 4 bases, with 17 bases between. For the CDR3, the DNA is TGTGCCAGTGGGGGGGGGCAGGGGCTCTATGGCTACACCTTC. Its protein is CASGGGQGLYGYTF.

This clonotype was found a few times. This chain uses TRBV12-3 or TRBV12-4 with TRBJ1-3, with a possible D match to TRBD1 (5 bases). CDR3 length: 16 residues. The chain's CDR3 is CASGLVQAVSGNTIYF. For the CDR3, the DNA is TGTGCTAGTGGTTTGGTACAGGCCGTCTCTGGAAACACCATATATTTT.

This clonotype was seen a single time. The CDR3 carries no conserved terminal phenylalanine or tryptophan, so it likely arises from a read error. Because the CDR3's place on the DNA is in doubt, the DNA is left out and the CDR3 is given as listed by TCRdb. The V gene is TRBV9, the J gene TRBJ1-1; the table's D call, TRBD1, has no DNA check behind it. Per the germline V gene, CDR1 is SGDLS and CDR2 is YYNGEE. The CDR3 is 8 residues long, ends included. The CDR3 loop is CASSASRV.